This is a list of T cell receptor beta chains from one sample in a study of blood T cells in healthy people across ages. TCRdb reprocessed the 5' RACE reads via MiXCR and lists one record per CDR3 protein. The table includes 450,000 to 700,000 distinct CDR3 sequences, 27% detected once. Source material: blood. The receptors stem from a woman between 65 and 79 years old in good health. CDR3s include the opening cysteine and the closing phenylalanine or tryptophan. A D gene is named only where the DNA matches it firmly. Only some rows state a clone size, as once, few, many or a class for expanded clones.

TRBV6-2/TRBV6-3	17	few	TRBJ2-1	TRBD2	TGTGCCAGCAGTTACACTTTTAGCGGGGGGGCTAACAATGAGCAGTTCTTC	CASSYTFSGGANNEQFF
TRBV3-1	18	-	TRBJ1-1	-	TGTGCCAGCAGCCAAGATTTTATTCGGATTGAAGGCCCTGATGAAGCTTTCTTT	CASSQDFIRIEGPDEAFF
TRBV20-1	14	-	TRBJ1-1	-	TGCAGTGCTAGAGATATTTCCGGGGGCACTGAAGCTTTCTTT	CSARDISGGTEAFF
TRBV7-2	19	-	TRBJ2-6	TRBD1	TGTGCCAGCAGCCTCAATCCGGGGACAGGGTTCTCTGGGGCCAACGTCCTGACTTTC	CASSLNPGTGFSGANVLTF
TRBV5-1	14	-	TRBJ2-7	-	TGCGCCAGCAGCTTGTCTGCCGGGGCCGGGGAGCAGTACTTC	CASSLSAGAGEQYF
TRBV7-2	15	-	TRBJ2-1	TRBD2	TGTGCCAGCAGCTTCCTAGCGGGGTGGGGCAATGAGCAGTTCTTC	CASSFLAGWGNEQFF
TRBV5-5	13	few	TRBJ1-1	-	TGTGCCAGCAGCTGGGACGGGAACACTGAAGCTTTCTTT	CASSWDGNTEAFF
TRBV12-5	11	-	TRBJ1-1	-	TGTGCTAGTCGTGCGGGAACTGAAGCTTTCTTT	CASRAGTEAFF
TRBV28	15	few	TRBJ2-1	TRBD2	TGTGCCAGCAGTTTATTACGACTAGCGGGGAATGAGCAGTTCTTC	CASSLLRLAGNEQFF
TRBV7-2	16	-	TRBJ1-5	TRBD1	TGTGCCAGCAGCCTTAGCACAGGGGGTGGAAATCAGCCCCAGCATTTT	CASSLSTGGGNQPQHF
TRBV4-2	15	few	TRBJ1-2	-	TGTGCCAGCAGCCAAGATAGTGGCCAGGACTATGGCTACACCTTC	CASSQDSGQDYGYTF
TRBV7-2	17	-	TRBJ2-3	-	TGTGCCAGCAGCCTCCTGCGGCGGAGGTCTAGCACAGATACGCAGTATTTT	CASSLLRRRSSTDTQYF
TRBV7-2	14	many	TRBJ2-4	-	TGTGCCAGCAGCCTTCAATTAGCCAAAAACATTCAGTACTTC	CASSLQLAKNIQYF
TRBV5-1	15	-	TRBJ2-5	TRBD2	TGCGCCAGCAGCTACGGGACTAGCGGTCAAGAGACCCAGTACTTC	CASSYGTSGQETQYF
TRBV6-2/TRBV6-3	13	few	TRBJ1-5	-	TGTGCCAGCAGTTACATCGGAGATCAGCCCCAGCATTTT	CASSYIGDQPQHF
TRBV27	16	-	TRBJ2-7	TRBD2	TGTGCCAGCAGTTTATCAGAAGCGGGAGGGTTCTACGAGCAGTACTTC	CASSLSEAGGFYEQYF
TRBV7-8	15	-	TRBJ2-1	-	TGTGCCAGCCGCTTGGTAGTTAGGGGAATGAATGAGCAGTTCTTC	CASRLVVRGMNEQFF
TRBV6-2/TRBV6-3	14	-	TRBJ1-1	-	TGTGCCAGCAGCTACGGGGGACATAACACTGAAGCTTTCTTT	CASSYGGHNTEAFF
TRBV7-9	13	-	TRBJ2-7	-	TGTGCCAGCAGCCCTAGTAGTGTCTTCGAGCAGTACTTC	CASSPSSVFEQYF
TRBV27	15	-	TRBJ2-3	TRBD2	TGTGCCAGCAGAGCTAGCGGGGGGGCCACAGATACGCAGTATTTT	CASRASGGATDTQYF
TRBV25-1	14	many	TRBJ1-2	-	TGTGCCAGCAGTGCCCAAACAGGAAACTATGGCTACACCTTC	CASSAQTGNYGYTF
TRBV6-2/TRBV6-3	16	-	TRBJ2-4	-	TGTGCCAGCAGCCCAGCCCGCGGGGCTGCCAAAAACATTCAGTACTTC	CASSPARGAAKNIQYF
TRBV29-1	13	few	TRBJ1-1	-	TGCAGCGGTGCCCAGGATCGGAACACTGAAGCTTTCTTT	CSGAQDRNTEAFF
TRBV4-1	18	few	TRBJ2-1	TRBD2	TGCGCCAGCAGCCAAGAGATTAGCGGGGTTAGCTCCTACAATGAGCAGTTCTTC	CASSQEISGVSSYNEQFF
TRBV7-2	15	few	TRBJ2-7	-	TGTGCCAGCAGCTTAGGGGGCCTCGGGACCTACGAGCAGTACTTC	CASSLGGLGTYEQYF
TRBV5-5	13	many	TRBJ1-1	-	TGTGCCAGCAGCTTTTTCGGGGACACTGAAGCTTTCTTT	CASSFFGDTEAFF
TRBV2	12	-	TRBJ2-2	-	TGTGCCTCCAGGGGGGAAACCGGGGAGCTGTTTTTT	CASRGETGELFF
TRBV4-3	15	-	TRBJ2-1	-	TGCGCCAGCAGCCGCACCGGGGGAGACTTGAATGAGCAGTTCTTC	CASSRTGGDLNEQFF
TRBV6-1	15	-	TRBJ1-5	-	TGTGCCAGCAGTGAGGGGCGGTATAGCAATCAGCCCCAGCATTTT	CASSEGRYSNQPQHF